This TCR beta chain was identified in a study of tissue T cells after allogeneic stem cell transplantation. Sequencing was performed with immunoSEQ multiplex PCR; in TCRdb, only in-frame clones are kept and a portion is missing. The table records roughly 4,500 clones, approximately 70% of them present only once. This clone was detected a few times. Its antigen is not known. The study, taken as a whole, reports: Within patients, tissue anatomy strongly shaped TCR repertoire composition. This small cohort was clinically heterogeneous, and sampling depth was a limitation. In patients and mice, blood and spleen missed much of tissue repertoire.

Germline CDR1 and CDR2: MNHEY and SMNVEV (reference sequence). This CDR3 region has 17 residues. The V segment lost 3 bases and the J segment 5 bases; nucleotides outside the gene matches: 11. Autopsy tissues spanned esophagus to rectum, liver, skin, and lymphoid organs including spleen. The TCR was taken from a male donor aged 60 or over with lung cancer. This chain uses TRBV27 with TRBJ2-4, with 9 bases that match TRBD2. This sample comprised left colon tissue, obtained at autopsy. The CDR3: CASSFRVSGSAQNIQYF. The CDR3 DNA reads TGTGCCAGCAGTTTTCGGGTTAGCGGGAGCGCCCAAAACATTCAGTACTTC.